This T cell receptor beta chain was profiled in a study of T cell changes during pregnancy in multiple sclerosis. The V and J ends lost 8 bases and 2 bases respectively, with 15 bases between them. Germline V gives CDR1 SNHLY, CDR2 FYNNEI. CDR3 size: 14 residues. Measured with immunoSEQ multiplex PCR; TCRdb has only the in-frame clones, and not every one. The table lists about 31,000 clones, 85% to 95% of them singletons, with about 0.41% in the top ten. This sequence joins TRBV2 and TRBJ1-1, with D maybe TRBD1 (6 bases). Specimen: CD4+ T cells from peripheral blood mononuclear cells, collected in the second trimester of pregnancy. The sequence came from a female donor with multiple sclerosis, enrolled in a pregnancy study. The CDR3, as DNA: TGTGCCAGCCTGATGACAGGCACCAACACTGAAGCTTTCTTT. Translation gives CASLMTGTNTEAFF.